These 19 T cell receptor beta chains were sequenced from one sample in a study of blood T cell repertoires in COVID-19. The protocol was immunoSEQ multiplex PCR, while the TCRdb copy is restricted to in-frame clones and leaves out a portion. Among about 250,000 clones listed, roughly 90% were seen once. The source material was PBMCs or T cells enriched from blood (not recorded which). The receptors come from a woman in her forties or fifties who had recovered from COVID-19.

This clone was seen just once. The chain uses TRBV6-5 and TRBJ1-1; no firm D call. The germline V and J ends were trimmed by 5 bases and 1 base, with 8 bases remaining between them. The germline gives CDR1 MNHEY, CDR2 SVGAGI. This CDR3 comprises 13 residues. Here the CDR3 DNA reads TGTGCCAGCAGTCCTGGGAGGAACACTGAAGCTTTCTTT. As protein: CASSPGRNTEAFF.

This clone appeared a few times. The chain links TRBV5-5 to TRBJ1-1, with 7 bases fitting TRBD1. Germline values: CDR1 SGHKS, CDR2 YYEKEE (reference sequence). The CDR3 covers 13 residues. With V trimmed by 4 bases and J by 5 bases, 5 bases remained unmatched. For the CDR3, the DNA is TGTGCCAGCAGCCAAACAGGGGATACTGAAGCTTTCTTT. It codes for CASSQTGDTEAFF.

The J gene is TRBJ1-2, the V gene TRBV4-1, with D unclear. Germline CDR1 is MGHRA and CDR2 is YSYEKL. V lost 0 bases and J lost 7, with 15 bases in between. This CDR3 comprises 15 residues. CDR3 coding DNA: TGCGCCAGCAGCCAAGATCTCAATCCTGTTAGTGGCTACACCTTC. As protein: CASSQDLNPVSGYTF.

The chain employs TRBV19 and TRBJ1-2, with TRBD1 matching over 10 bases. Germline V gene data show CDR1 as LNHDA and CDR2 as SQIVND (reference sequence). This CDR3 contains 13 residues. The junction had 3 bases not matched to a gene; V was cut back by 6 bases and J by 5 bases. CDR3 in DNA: TGTGCCAGTAGCGGGACAGGGGATTATGGCTACACCTTC. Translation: CASSGTGDYGYTF. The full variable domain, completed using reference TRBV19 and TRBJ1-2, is DGGITQSPKYLFRKEGQNVTLSCEQNLNHDAMYWYRQDPGQGLRLIYYSQIVNDFQKGDIAEGYSVSREKKESFPLTVTSAQKNPTAFYLCASSGTGDYGYTFGSGTRLTVV.

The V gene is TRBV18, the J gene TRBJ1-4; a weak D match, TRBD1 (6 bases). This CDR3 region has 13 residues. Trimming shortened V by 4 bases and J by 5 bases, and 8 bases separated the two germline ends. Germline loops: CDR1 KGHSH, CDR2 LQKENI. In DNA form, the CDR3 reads TGTGCCAGCTCACGGCAGGGGAATGAAAAACTGTTTTTT. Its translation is CASSRQGNEKLFF. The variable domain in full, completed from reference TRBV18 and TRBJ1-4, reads NAGVMQNPRHLVRRRGQEARLRCSPMKGHSHVYWYRQLPEEGLKFMVYLQKENIIDESGMPKERFSAEFPKEGPSILRIQQVVRGDSAAYFCASSRQGNEKLFFGSGTQLSVL.

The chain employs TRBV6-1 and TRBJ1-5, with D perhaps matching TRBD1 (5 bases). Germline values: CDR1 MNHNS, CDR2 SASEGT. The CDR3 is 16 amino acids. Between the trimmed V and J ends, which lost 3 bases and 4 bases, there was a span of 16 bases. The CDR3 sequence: CASSELSWGENQPQHF. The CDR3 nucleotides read TGTGCCAGCAGTGAGCTTAGCTGGGGGGAGAATCAGCCCCAGCATTTT.

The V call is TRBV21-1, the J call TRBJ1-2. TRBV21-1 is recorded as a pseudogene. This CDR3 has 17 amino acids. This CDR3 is CASSKPLGVKSVRGYTF. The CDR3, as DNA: TGTGCCAGCAGCAAACCCCTCGGGGTCAAAAGTGTTAGGGGCTACACCTTC.

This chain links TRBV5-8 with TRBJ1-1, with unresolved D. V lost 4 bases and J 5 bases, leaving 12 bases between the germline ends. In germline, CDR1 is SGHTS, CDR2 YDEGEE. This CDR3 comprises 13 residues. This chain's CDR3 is CASSRPPGTEAFF. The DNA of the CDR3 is TGTGCCAGCAGCCGTCCACCCGGGACTGAAGCTTTCTTT.

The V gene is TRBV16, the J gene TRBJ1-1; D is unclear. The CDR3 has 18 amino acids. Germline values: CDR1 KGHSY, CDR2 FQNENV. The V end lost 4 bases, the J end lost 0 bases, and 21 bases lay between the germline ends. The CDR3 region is CASSPLPLFRLVNTEAFF. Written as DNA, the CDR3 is TGTGCCAGCAGCCCGTTGCCCCTGTTCAGATTGGTGAACACTGAAGCTTTCTTT.

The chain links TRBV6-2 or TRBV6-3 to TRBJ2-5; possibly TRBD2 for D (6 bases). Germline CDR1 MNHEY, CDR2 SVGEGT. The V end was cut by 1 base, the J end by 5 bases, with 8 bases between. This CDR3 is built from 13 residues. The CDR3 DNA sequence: TGTGCCAGCAGTTACTTGGGAGGCGAGACCCAGTACTTC. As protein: CASSYLGGETQYF.

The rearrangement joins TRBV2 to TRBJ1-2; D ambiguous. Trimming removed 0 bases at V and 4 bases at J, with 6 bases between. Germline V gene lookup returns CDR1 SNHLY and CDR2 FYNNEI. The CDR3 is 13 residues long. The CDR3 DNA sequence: TGTGCCAGCAGTGAAGCGCGGAGCTATGGCTACACCTTC. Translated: CASSEARSYGYTF.

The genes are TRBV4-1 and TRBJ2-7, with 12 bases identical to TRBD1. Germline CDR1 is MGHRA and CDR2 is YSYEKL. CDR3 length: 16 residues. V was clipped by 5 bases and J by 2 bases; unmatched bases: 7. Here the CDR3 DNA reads TGCGCCAGCAGCGCATCCGGGACAGGGGGCCCCTACGAGCAGTACTTC. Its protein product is CASSASGTGGPYEQYF.

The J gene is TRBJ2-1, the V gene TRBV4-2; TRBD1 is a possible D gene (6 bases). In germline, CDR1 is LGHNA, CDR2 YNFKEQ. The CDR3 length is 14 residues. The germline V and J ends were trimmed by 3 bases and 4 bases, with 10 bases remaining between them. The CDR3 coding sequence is TGTGCCAGCAGCCAGGGACACGAGTACAATGAGCAGTTCTTC. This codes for CASSQGHEYNEQFF.

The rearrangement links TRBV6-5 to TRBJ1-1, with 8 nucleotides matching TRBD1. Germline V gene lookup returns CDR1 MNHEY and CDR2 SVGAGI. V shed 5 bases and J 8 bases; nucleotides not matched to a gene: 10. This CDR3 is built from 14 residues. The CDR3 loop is CASSRTGTADEAFF. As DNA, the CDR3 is TGTGCCAGCAGTAGGACAGGGACCGCGGACGAAGCTTTCTTT.

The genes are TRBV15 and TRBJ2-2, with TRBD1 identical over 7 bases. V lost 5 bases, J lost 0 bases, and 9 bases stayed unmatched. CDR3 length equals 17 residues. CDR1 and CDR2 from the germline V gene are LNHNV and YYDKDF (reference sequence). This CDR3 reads CATSGIPGQPNTGELFF. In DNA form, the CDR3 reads TGTGCCACCAGCGGGATACCGGGACAGCCGAACACCGGGGAGCTGTTTTTT.

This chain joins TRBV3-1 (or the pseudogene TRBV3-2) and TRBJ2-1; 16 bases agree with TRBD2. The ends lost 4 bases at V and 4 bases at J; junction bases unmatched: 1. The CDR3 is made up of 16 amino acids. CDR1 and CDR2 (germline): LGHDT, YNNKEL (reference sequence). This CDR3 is CASSLGLAGGYNEQFF. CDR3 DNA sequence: TGTGCCAGCAGCCTGGGACTAGCGGGAGGGTACAATGAGCAGTTCTTC.

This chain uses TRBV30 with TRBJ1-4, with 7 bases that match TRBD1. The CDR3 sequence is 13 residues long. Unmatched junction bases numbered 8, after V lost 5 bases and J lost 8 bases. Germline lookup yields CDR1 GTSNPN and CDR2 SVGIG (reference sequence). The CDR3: CAWDQGDREKLFF. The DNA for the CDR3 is TGTGCCTGGGACCAGGGGGATAGGGAAAAACTGTTTTTT. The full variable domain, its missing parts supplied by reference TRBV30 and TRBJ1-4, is SQTIHQWPATLVQPVGSPLSLECTVEGTSNPNLYWYRQAAGRGLQLLFYSVGIGQISSEVPQNLSASRPQDRQFILSSKKLLLSDSGFYLCAWDQGDREKLFFGSGTQLSVL.

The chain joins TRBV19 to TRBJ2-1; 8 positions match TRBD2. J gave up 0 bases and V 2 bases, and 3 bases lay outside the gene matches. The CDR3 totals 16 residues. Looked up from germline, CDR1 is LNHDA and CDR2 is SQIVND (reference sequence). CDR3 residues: CASSILSGSSYNEQFF. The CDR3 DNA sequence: TGTGCCAGTAGTATACTAAGCGGGAGCTCCTACAATGAGCAGTTCTTC.

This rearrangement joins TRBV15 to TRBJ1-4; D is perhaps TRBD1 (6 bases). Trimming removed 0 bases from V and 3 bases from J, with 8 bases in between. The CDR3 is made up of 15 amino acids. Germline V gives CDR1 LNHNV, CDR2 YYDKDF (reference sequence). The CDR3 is CATSRDGQPNEKLFF. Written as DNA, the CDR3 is TGTGCCACCAGCAGAGACGGACAGCCTAATGAAAAACTGTTTTTT.